This is a list of T cell receptor beta chains from one sample in a study of blood T cell repertoires in COVID-19. Generated by immunoSEQ multiplex PCR, the TCRdb table keeps only in-frame clones and is missing some. The table records more than 300,000 clones, less than 90% of them present only once. Sequences were obtained from PBMCs or T cells enriched from blood (not recorded which). These receptors all stem from a woman aged 45 to 65 who had recovered from COVID-19. Each CDR3 is given with its conserved first and last residue. D genes are given only for firm matches. Size values are once, few and many counts, or a class for expanded clones, and some rows have none.

>TRBJ1-2|-|TRBV5-4|13|-
TGTGCCAGCAGCTTTGACAACTACTATGGCTACACCTTC
CASSFDNYYGYTF
>TRBJ1-1|once|TRBV27|14|-
TGTGCCAGCAGTTTATATGGTGGGGGCCAAGTTGCTTTCTTT
CASSLYGGGQVAFF
>TRBJ1-6|-|TRBV5-1|13|-
TGCGCCAGCAGTCAACAGGAAAATTCACCCCTCCACTTT
CASSQQENSPLHF
>TRBJ1-3|-|TRBV18|15|-
TGTGCCAGCTCACCACCCTCTGGGGCTGGCAACACCATATATTTT
CASSPPSGAGNTIYF
>TRBJ1-1|-|TRBV14|16|TRBD1
TGTGCCAGCAGCCAACCTCAACAGGGGAGAGACACTGAAGCTTTCTTT
CASSQPQQGRDTEAFF
>TRBJ2-5|once|TRBV5-1|12|-
TGCGCCAGCAGCTTCGCAGGCGAGACCCAGTACTTC
CASSFAGETQYF
>TRBJ1-1|-|TRBV19|14|-
TGTGCCAGTAGTAACCTCGCGGGGGGTACTGAAGCTTTCTTT
CASSNLAGGTEAFF
>TRBJ2-2|once|TRBV24-1|16|-
TGTGCCACCAGTGTCTCCGGGACACAAAACACCGGGGAGCTGTTTTTT
CATSVSGTQNTGELFF
>TRBJ1-2|-|TRBV30|13|-
TGTGCCTGGAGTGGAGGGTTGGACTATGGCTACACCTTC
CAWSGGLDYGYTF
>TRBJ1-6|-|TRBV5-1|16|-
TGCGCCAGCAGGTTTTTGGAGGACTCAGGAAATTCACCCCTCCACTTT
CASRFLEDSGNSPLHF
>TRBJ2-1|-|TRBV7-2|16|TRBD2
TGTGCCAGCAGACAGACTAGCGGAGGCCCCTACAATGAGCAGTTCTTC
CASRQTSGGPYNEQFF
>TRBJ1-1|-|TRBV29-1|12|-
TGCAGCCTGCGGGACGGTACCACTGAAGCTTTCTTT
CSLRDGTTEAFF
>TRBJ2-7|-|TRBV5-1|15|TRBD1
TGCGCCAGCAGCTTGGGACAGGGGTACTCCTACGAGCAGTACTTC
CASSLGQGYSYEQYF
>TRBJ2-1|once|TRBV9|15|TRBD1
TGTGCCAGCAGCGTAGGACAGGGGGCCTACAATGAGCAGTTCTTC
CASSVGQGAYNEQFF
>TRBJ2-1|-|TRBV7-9|17|TRBD1
TGTGCCAGCAGCTTAGGGGGGACAGCCATCTCCTACAATGAGCAGTTCTTC
CASSLGGTAISYNEQFF
>TRBJ2-1|-|TRBV7-9|16|-
TGTGCCAGCAGCTTAACTACATCCCGCTCCTACAATGAGCAGTTCTTC
CASSLTTSRSYNEQFF
>TRBJ1-1|-|TRBV6-5|14|TRBD1
TGTGCCAGCAGGATGGACAGGCGGGTCACTGAAGCTTTCTTT
CASRMDRRVTEAFF
>TRBJ1-3|-|TRBV18|18|-
TGTGCCAGCTCACCGTTAACTCCGGGACAACTCTCTGGAAACACCATATATTTT
CASSPLTPGQLSGNTIYF
>TRBJ2-7|once|TRBV5-1|14|TRBD1
TGCGCCAGCAGCTTGGACAGGAACAGGGGGAGGCAGTACTTC
CASSLDRNRGRQYF
>TRBJ2-1|-|TRBV6-5|14|-
TGTGCCAGCCAAGGAGATACCCCTACCAATGAGCAGTTCTTC
CASQGDTPTNEQFF
>TRBJ2-5|-|TRBV7-8|16|TRBD1
TGTGCCAGCAGCTTAGCGGGGCAGGGGGTCTCAGAGACCCAGTACTTC
CASSLAGQGVSETQYF
>TRBJ1-6|-|TRBV7-8|15|TRBD1
TGTGCCAGCAGCTTAGCGCAGGGGGCGAATTCACCCCTCCACTTT
CASSLAQGANSPLHF
>TRBJ1-2|-|TRBV2|16|TRBD1
TGTGCCAGCAGTGAAGGAGCAGGGGGGCTCGGCTATGGCTACACCTTC
CASSEGAGGLGYGYTF
>TRBJ1-1|-|TRBV6-1|14|-
TGTGCCAGCAGTGACCTTAGGGGGAACACTGAAGCTTTCTTT
CASSDLRGNTEAFF